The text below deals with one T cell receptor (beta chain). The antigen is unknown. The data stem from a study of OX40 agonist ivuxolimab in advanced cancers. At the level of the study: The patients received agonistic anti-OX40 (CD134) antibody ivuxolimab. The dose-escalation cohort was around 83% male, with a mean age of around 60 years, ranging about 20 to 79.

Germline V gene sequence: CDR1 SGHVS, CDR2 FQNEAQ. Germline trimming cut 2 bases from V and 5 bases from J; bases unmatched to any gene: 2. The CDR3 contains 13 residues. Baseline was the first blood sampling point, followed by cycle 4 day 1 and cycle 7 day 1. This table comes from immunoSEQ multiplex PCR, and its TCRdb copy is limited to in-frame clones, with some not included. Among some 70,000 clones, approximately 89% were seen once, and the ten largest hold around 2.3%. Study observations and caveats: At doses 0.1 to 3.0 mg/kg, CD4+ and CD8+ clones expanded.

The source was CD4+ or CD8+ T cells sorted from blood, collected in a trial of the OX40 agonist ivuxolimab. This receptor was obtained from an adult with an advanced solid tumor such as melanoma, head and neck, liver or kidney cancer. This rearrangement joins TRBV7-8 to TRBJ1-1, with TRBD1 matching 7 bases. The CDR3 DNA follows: TGTGCCAGCAGCTTACAGGGGGGGACTGAAGCTTTCTTT. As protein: CASSLQGGTEAFF.